This T cell receptor beta chain stems from a study of blood T cells in healthy people across ages. The CDR3 is made up of 12 amino acids. V lost 5 bases, J lost 1 base, and 1 base stayed unmatched. Germline assignment: CDR1 SQVTM and CDR2 ANQGSEA. This clonotype came up many times. Through a sample-barcoded 5' primer and a J-beta primer mix, a second PCR was run for about 6 to 12 cycles. TCRdb reanalysed the 5' RACE reads using MiXCR and keeps one entry per CDR3 protein. The top ten hold 30% of the sample, which has around 650,000 distinct CDR3 sequences, over 40% seen once. The V call is TRBV29-1, the J call TRBJ1-1; TRBD1 aligns across 7 bases. Sequencing input: blood. The clonotype originates from a man aged 80 or over in good health. The CDR3 region has the DNA TGCAGCGTTCGGACAGGGAACACTGAAGCTTTCTTT. Translated, it gives CSVRTGNTEAFF.